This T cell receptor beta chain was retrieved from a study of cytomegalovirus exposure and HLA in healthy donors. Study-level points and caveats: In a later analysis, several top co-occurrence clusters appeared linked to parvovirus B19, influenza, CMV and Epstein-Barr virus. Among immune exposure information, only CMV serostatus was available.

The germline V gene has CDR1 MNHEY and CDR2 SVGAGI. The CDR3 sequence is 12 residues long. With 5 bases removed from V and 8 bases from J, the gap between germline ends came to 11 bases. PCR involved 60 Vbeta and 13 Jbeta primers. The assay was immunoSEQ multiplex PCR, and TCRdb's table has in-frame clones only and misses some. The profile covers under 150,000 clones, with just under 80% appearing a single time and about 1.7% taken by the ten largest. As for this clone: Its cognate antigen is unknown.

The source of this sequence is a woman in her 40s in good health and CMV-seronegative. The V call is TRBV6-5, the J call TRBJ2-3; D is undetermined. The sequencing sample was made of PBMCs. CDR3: CASSEYSGTQYF. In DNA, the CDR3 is TGTGCCAGCAGTGAATACAGTGGTACGCAGTATTTT.